These 24 T cell receptor beta chains were all obtained from the same sample, sequenced in a study of human T cells and chemical hapten exposure. Time point reported: patch test 1, 2 weeks after DPC sensitization. The treatment was: therapeutic diphenylcyclopropenone sensitization with weekly scalp DPC. TCRdb called the RACE reads again in MiXCR, with one record for every CDR3 protein. The data show 150,000 to 200,000 distinct CDR3 sequences, roughly 15% seen once. The sequences come from whole blood, collected in connection with sensitization to the hapten diphenylcyclopropenone (DPC). All receptors come from a woman aged 30 to 39 with alopecia areata. Some clones in this sample may be carry-over from other donors' samples.

This rearrangement joins TRBV29-1 to TRBJ2-2, with a tentative D call TRBD1 (6 bases). Germline loops: CDR1 SQVTM, CDR2 ANQGSEA. Trimming took 0 bases from V and 9 from J, leaving 14 bases between them. The CDR3 has 14 residues. CDR3 bases: TGCAGCGTTGAAGACGGACAGATAGTCCGGGAGCTGTTTTTT. It translates to CSVEDGQIVRELFF.

This clonotype was observed a few times. V usage is TRBV6-5 and J usage is TRBJ1-6, with no clear D. Trimming stripped 8 bases from V and 11 bases from J, with 13 bases between. CDR3 length: 12 residues. Looked up from germline, CDR1 is MNHEY and CDR2 is SVGAGI. Here the CDR3 DNA reads TGTGCCAGCCGGGCCTCCGTTCCACCCCTCCACTTT. Translating gives CASRASVPPLHF.

V and J are TRBV7-6 and TRBJ2-5; 14 bases fit TRBD2. In germline, CDR1 is SGHVS, CDR2 FNYEAQ. Trimming took 5 bases from V and 5 from J; bases not matched to a gene: 7. CDR3 length: 16 residues. The CDR3 spells CASSLSGLAGVETQYF. The CDR3 DNA sequence: TGTGCCAGCAGCCTCTCGGGACTAGCGGGGGTGGAGACCCAGTACTTC.

This clonotype was detected only a few times. The chain has TRBV12-3 or TRBV12-4 and TRBJ1-6; no definite D call. The V and J ends lost 3 bases and 7 bases respectively, with 10 bases between them. This CDR3 has 14 amino acids. The CDR3 DNA follows: TGTGCCAGCAGTTTTAGGGTCGACAATTCACCCCTCCACTTT. Amino acids: CASSFRVDNSPLHF.

The DNA for the CDR3 is TGTGCCAGCAGTCTCCGGGGCGGGGAAAATCAGCCCCAGCATTTT. Its protein product is CASSLRGGENQPQHF. The gene calls are TRBV3-1 and TRBJ1-5, with D possibly matching TRBD1 (5 bases). The length of the CDR3 is 15 residues. Trimming took 6 bases from V and 4 from J, leaving 16 bases between them. The germline V gene encodes CDR1 LGHDT and CDR2 YNNKEL (reference sequence). Combining the CDR3 with reference TRBV3-1 and TRBJ1-5 gives the whole variable domain DTAVSQTPKYLVTQMGNDKSIKCEQNLGHDTMYWYKQDSKKFLKIMFSYNNKELIINETVPNRFSPKSPDKAHLNLHINSLELGDSAVYFCASSLRGGENQPQHFGDGTRLSIL.

Many counts were recorded for this clonotype. The chain links TRBV29-1 to TRBJ1-1, with a tentative D call TRBD1 (6 bases). CDR3 length: 14 amino acids. Germline V gives CDR1 SQVTM, CDR2 ANQGSEA. Deletions cut 6 bases from V and 3 bases from J, with 17 bases between. CDR3 loop: CSVMSGTKHTEAFF. The CDR3 DNA reads as TGCAGCGTGATGTCCGGGACAAAACACACTGAAGCTTTCTTT.

The chain uses TRBV5-8 and TRBJ2-7, with D possibly TRBD1 on 5 matching bases. V shed 0 bases and J shed 5 bases, with 12 bases lying between them. The CDR3 spans 14 residues. Germline lookup yields CDR1 SGHTS and CDR2 YDEGEE. This chain's CDR3 is CASSLGQGDDEQYF. CDR3 in DNA: TGTGCCAGCAGCTTGGGCCAGGGCGACGACGAGCAGTACTTC.

Only a few counts were recorded for this clonotype. The V call is TRBV28, the J call TRBJ2-1; 7 nucleotides line up with TRBD2. CDR1 and CDR2 from the germline V gene are MDHEN and SYDVKM. Trimming removed 6 bases from V and 11 bases from J; junction bases left unmatched: 22. CDR3 length equals 17 residues. DNA for the CDR3: TGTGCCAGCAGCCCCTCGGGGCTAGCGGACCGAAAATCCCAGCAGTTCTTC. Its translation: CASSPSGLADRKSQQFF.

This clonotype has just a few counts. V is TRBV5-1 and J is TRBJ2-1, with a weak D call TRBD2 (6 bases). Germline V gives CDR1 SGHRS, CDR2 YFSETQ. The germline V and J ends were trimmed by 8 bases and 2 bases, with 14 bases remaining between them. There are 14 residues in the CDR3. The CDR3 sequence: CASTTGVAYNEQFF. In nucleotides, the CDR3 is TGCGCCAGTACGACGGGAGTAGCCTACAATGAGCAGTTCTTC.

The V gene is TRBV7-6, the J gene TRBJ2-7; D is ambiguous. The length of the CDR3 is 14 residues. Trimming stripped 1 base from V and 6 bases from J, with 13 bases between. Germline V CDR1 and CDR2: SGHVS, FNYEAQ. The CDR3 reads CASSLDGLGGEQYF. The CDR3 DNA follows: TGTGCCAGCAGCTTAGATGGCTTGGGTGGCGAGCAGTACTTC.

The rearrangement links TRBV18 to TRBJ2-1; TRBD1 might be the D (6 bases). Trimming shortened V by 2 bases and J by 4 bases, and 9 bases separated the two germline ends. The length of the CDR3 is 14 residues. In germline, CDR1 is KGHSH, CDR2 LQKENI. The CDR3 DNA is TGTGCCAGCTCACCAGGGGGCCATTACAATGAGCAGTTCTTC. The encoded protein is CASSPGGHYNEQFF.

This clonotype was observed a few times. The chain joins TRBV6-6 to TRBJ2-5; the D is unclear. The CDR3 has 15 residues. Germline values: CDR1 MNHNY, CDR2 SVGAGI (reference sequence). V was pared by 6 bases and J by 5 bases, with 19 bases between. The CDR3 loop is CASRSNGAGRETQYF. The CDR3 region has the DNA TGTGCCAGCAGGTCGAATGGAGCCGGTCGGGAGACCCAGTACTTC.

This clonotype was found a few times. The gene calls are TRBV7-2 and TRBJ1-6; the match to TRBD1 covers 7 bases. V lost 1 base to trimming and J lost 7 bases; unmatched junction nucleotides: 4. The germline V gene encodes CDR1 SGHTA and CDR2 FQGNSA. The CDR3 is made up of 15 amino acids. The CDR3 bases are TGTGCCAGCAGCTTAGAGACAGGGTGGAATTCACCCCTCCACTTT. Protein sequence: CASSLETGWNSPLHF.

The V call is TRBV29-1, the J call TRBJ2-1; D unresolved. Per germline, CDR1 SQVTM and CDR2 ANQGSEA. The CDR3 extends over 11 amino acids. V lost 3 bases and J 5 bases, leaving 5 bases between the germline ends. CDR3 sequence (DNA): TGCAGCGTTGATGGTCACAATGAGCAGTTCTTC. This codes for CSVDGHNEQFF.

This chain connects TRBV9 to TRBJ2-5, with TRBD1 identical over 7 bases. This CDR3 has 14 amino acids. V dropped 3 bases and J dropped 3; count of bases not matched to a gene: 5. In germline, CDR1 is SGDLS, CDR2 YYNGEE. CDR3 amino acids: CASSAGTVKETQYF. In DNA form, the CDR3 reads TGTGCCAGCAGCGCAGGGACAGTAAAAGAGACCCAGTACTTC.

This clonotype was detected a few times. The V call is TRBV12-3 or TRBV12-4, the J call TRBJ1-6; the D is unclear. Trimming took off 4 bases at V and 13 bases at J, with 11 bases between the two ends. The CDR3 length is 12 residues. CDR3 bases: TGTGCCAGCAGTTCCGACCCGGCCCCCCTCCACTTT. Translated: CASSSDPAPLHF.

This clonotype has only a few counts. The V and J genes are TRBV19 and TRBJ1-4; tentatively, D is TRBD1 (5 bases). CDR3 size: 14 residues. V lost 6 bases, J lost 8 bases, and 16 bases lay in between. CDR1 LNHDA and CDR2 SQIVND come from the germline V gene (reference sequence). For the CDR3, the DNA is TGTGCCAGTAGGAATTGGGGGATGGGGGAAAAACTGTTTTTT. This encodes CASRNWGMGEKLFF.

At least ten counts were recorded for this clonotype. The chain recombines TRBV7-3 with TRBJ1-1, with D perhaps matching TRBD1 (5 bases). Per the germline V gene, CDR1 is SGHTA and CDR2 is FQGTGA. Deletions cut 0 bases from V and 2 bases from J, with 10 bases between. CDR3 length: 15 amino acids. CDR3 DNA sequence: TGTGCCAGCAGCTTAACAGGGACGGGAAACACTGAAGCTTTCTTT. Protein: CASSLTGTGNTEAFF.

This clonotype was detected ten times or more. The chain uses TRBV15 and TRBJ1-1; 11 bases are a match to TRBD1. The germline CDR1 and CDR2 sequences are LNHNV and YYDKDF (reference sequence). The length of the CDR3 is 15 residues. Germline trimming cut 2 bases from V and 8 bases from J; bases unmatched to any gene: 7. The CDR3 DNA reads TGTGCCACCAGCAGAATGGACAGGGGGCTGGGGGAAGCTTTCTTT. Amino acid sequence: CATSRMDRGLGEAFF.

The table lists this clonotype with a few counts. This CDR3 reads CASSLDSAGANVLTF. The CDR3 nucleotides are TGTGCCAGCAGCCTCGACAGTGCTGGGGCCAACGTCCTGACTTTC. This chain joins TRBV7-2 and TRBJ2-6; weak D call: TRBD1 (5 bases). V was shortened by 5 bases and J by 2 bases, with 10 bases between the two germline ends. CDR3 length: 15 residues. From germline, CDR1 is SGHTA and CDR2 FQGNSA.

This clonotype was counted ten times or more. J is TRBJ1-1 and V is TRBV12-3 or TRBV12-4; possible D gene TRBD1, 6 bases. V lost 5 bases to trimming and J lost 1 base, with 14 bases between them. The CDR3 extends over 15 amino acids. The CDR3 reads CASSPLGHWNTEAFF. The CDR3 DNA reads as TGTGCCAGCAGTCCTCTGGGACATTGGAACACTGAAGCTTTCTTT.

This CDR3 reads CASSQAEGSTGELFF. The CDR3 nucleotides are TGTGCCAGCAGCCAAGCCGAGGGTAGCACCGGGGAGCTGTTTTTT. V gene TRBV4-2 combines with J gene TRBJ2-2, with a possible D match to TRBD2 (5 bases). Germline V gene sequence: CDR1 LGHNA, CDR2 YNFKEQ. Trimming took 1 base from V and 4 from J, leaving 10 bases between them. The CDR3 has 15 residues.

This clonotype was counted only a few times. The chain uses TRBV4-3 and TRBJ2-3; TRBD1 matches at 8 bases. The CDR3 covers 15 residues. CDR1 and CDR2 (germline): LGHNA, YSLEER. J gave up 3 bases and V 2 bases, and 4 bases lay outside the gene matches. This chain's CDR3 is CASSQRQGRTDTQYF. The CDR3 DNA reads as TGCGCCAGCAGCCAAAGACAGGGGCGGACAGATACGCAGTATTTT.

This clonotype was seen a handful of times. The J gene is TRBJ1-4, the V gene TRBV30; D is uncertain. Trimming removed 0 bases from V and 4 bases from J, with 0 bases in between. The germline V gene has CDR1 GTSNPN and CDR2 SVGIG (reference sequence). CDR3 length equals 11 residues. DNA for the CDR3: TGTGCCTGGAGTGTTAATGAAAAACTGTTTTTT. Translated, it gives CAWSVNEKLFF.